These 4 T cell receptor beta chains were sequenced from one sample in a study of CD8 T cells in Susac syndrome (dated by TCRdb to the late 2010s). Receptor libraries were prepared by the immunoSEQ multiplex PCR assay. RNA was extracted using the RNeasy kit, and roughly 0.5 to 1 microgram was reverse transcribed with random hexamers. Starting from the raw public reads, TCRdb applied fastp trimming at Q25, assembled clones with MiXCR and retained in-frame beta chains. Each CDR3 protein appears once, grouped with its most common genes and DNA. This sample comprises 75,000 or so distinct CDR3 sequences, approximately 93% of them detected only once. Approximately 0.9% of the sample is held by the ten biggest clonotypes. Sequencing was performed on CD8+ T cells from PBMCs. These receptors all come from a human donor with Susac syndrome.

This clonotype was seen a few times. The genes are TRBV5-1 and TRBJ1-1; D remains unclear. The ends were cut back, 0 bases at V and 5 bases at J, with 5 bases in the middle. CDR3 length: 12 residues. CDR1 and CDR2 (germline): SGHRS, YFSETQ. The chain's CDR3 is CASSLANTEAFF. As DNA, the CDR3 is TGCGCCAGCAGCTTGGCAAATACTGAAGCTTTCTTT.

The V and J genes are TRBV3-1 and TRBJ2-2; TRBD1 is a possible D gene (6 bases). Trimming stripped 4 bases from V and 6 bases from J, with 21 bases between. This CDR3 has 17 amino acids. Germline assignment: CDR1 LGHDT and CDR2 YNNKEL (reference sequence). The CDR3: CASSPLGTGQRAGELFF. DNA for the CDR3: TGTGCCAGCAGCCCCCTCGGGACCGGACAGAGGGCCGGGGAGCTGTTTTTT. The full variable domain, its missing parts supplied by reference TRBV3-1 and TRBJ2-2, is DTAVSQTPKYLVTQMGNDKSIKCEQNLGHDTMYWYKQDSKKFLKIMFSYNNKELIINETVPNRFSPKSPDKAHLNLHINSLELGDSAVYFCASSPLGTGQRAGELFFGEGSRLTVL.

The chain is built from TRBV7-8 and TRBJ2-7, with TRBD2 identical over 14 bases. J gave up 2 bases and V 1 base, and 4 bases lay outside the gene matches. The CDR3 consists of 17 residues. Germline values: CDR1 SGHVS, CDR2 FQNEAQ. CDR3 sequence: CASSLGLAGGLAYEQYF. CDR3 DNA sequence: TGTGCCAGCAGCTTAGGACTAGCGGGGGGGTTAGCCTACGAGCAGTACTTC.

The rearrangement uses TRBV5-1 and TRBJ2-1; 7 bases align to TRBD2. The CDR3 contains 13 residues. The germline V gene encodes CDR1 SGHRS and CDR2 YFSETQ. The junction had 6 bases not matched to a gene; V was cut back by 4 bases and J by 8 bases. CDR3 sequence (DNA): TGCGCCAGCAGCGCCACTAGCGTCGATGAGCAGTTCTTC. Translated, it gives CASSATSVDEQFF.